The clone carrying this T cell receptor (beta chain) is a singleton in its sample. Its cognate antigen is unknown. This sample is drawn from a study of OX40 agonist ivuxolimab in advanced cancers. Trimming took 1 base from V and 1 from J, leaving 19 bases between them. Germline V CDR1 and CDR2: SGHVS, FNYEAQ. This CDR3 contains 19 residues. Using immunoSEQ multiplex PCR, the repertoire was profiled, and TCRdb retains in-frame clones only, with some absent. The sample records 60,000 or so clones, approximately 94% being singletons. It was autoimmune disease history or systemic immunosuppression that excluded patients. Blood draws occurred at baseline, cycle 4 day 1, and cycle 7 day 1. Regarding the study as a whole: Averaged across samples, CD8+ T cells carried more expanded clones than CD4+ did.

The J gene is TRBJ1-4, the V gene TRBV7-6, with D unclear. The source material was CD4+ or CD8+ T cells sorted from blood, sampled in a trial of the OX40 agonist ivuxolimab. This TCR derives from an adult with an advanced solid tumor such as melanoma, head and neck, liver or kidney cancer. Here the CDR3 reads CASSLEGGAAAITNEKLFF. The CDR3 bases are TGTGCCAGCAGCTTAGAGGGTGGTGCAGCAGCCATAACTAATGAAAAACTGTTTTTT.